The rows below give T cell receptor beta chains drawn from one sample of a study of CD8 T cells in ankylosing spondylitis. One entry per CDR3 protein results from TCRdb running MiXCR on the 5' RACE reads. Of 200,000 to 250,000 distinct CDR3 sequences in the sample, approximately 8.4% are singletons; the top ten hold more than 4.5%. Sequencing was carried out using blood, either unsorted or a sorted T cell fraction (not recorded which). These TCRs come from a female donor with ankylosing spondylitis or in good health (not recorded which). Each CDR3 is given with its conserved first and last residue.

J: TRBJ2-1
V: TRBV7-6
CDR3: CASSRQANEQFF

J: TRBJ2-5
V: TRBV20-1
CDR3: CSANFRGPLQETQYF

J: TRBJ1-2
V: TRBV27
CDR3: CASREQGALGGYTF

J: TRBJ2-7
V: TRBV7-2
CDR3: CASSLSGQSSYEQYF

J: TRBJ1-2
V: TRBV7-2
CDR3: CASSGTFNYGYTF

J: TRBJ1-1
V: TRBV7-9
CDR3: CASSSVAGSGNTEAFF

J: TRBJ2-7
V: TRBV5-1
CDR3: CASSVPGSYEQYF

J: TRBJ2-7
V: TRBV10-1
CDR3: CASSDTHYSYEQYF

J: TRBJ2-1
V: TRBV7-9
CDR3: CASNPPSASF

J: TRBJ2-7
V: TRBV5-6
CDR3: CASSLGLASSYEQYF

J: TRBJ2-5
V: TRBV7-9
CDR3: CASSIPGQGSWETQYF

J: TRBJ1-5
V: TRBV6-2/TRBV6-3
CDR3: CASSPQGQGDQPQHF

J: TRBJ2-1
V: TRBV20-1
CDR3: CSARDAWGHYNEQFF

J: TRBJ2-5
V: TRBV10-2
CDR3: CASSHAIYTQETQYF

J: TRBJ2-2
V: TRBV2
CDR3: CASRGGPGELFF

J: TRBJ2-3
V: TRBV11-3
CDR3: CASSPGANGGDTQYF

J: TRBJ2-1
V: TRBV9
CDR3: CASSVTTTGTSNNEQFF

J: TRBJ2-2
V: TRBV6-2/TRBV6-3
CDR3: CAARTLTGELFF

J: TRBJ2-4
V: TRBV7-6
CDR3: CASSSAGAVNIQYF

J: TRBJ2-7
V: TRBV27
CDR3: CASRGGRQFSYEQYF

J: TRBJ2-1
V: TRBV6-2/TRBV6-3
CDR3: CASRGAVKYNEQFF

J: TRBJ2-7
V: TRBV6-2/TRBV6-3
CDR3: CASGGLAGGTRSSYEQYF

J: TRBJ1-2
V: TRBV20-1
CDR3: CSAFGQEGTYGYTF

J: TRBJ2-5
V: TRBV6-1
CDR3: CASSGPGAKETQYF

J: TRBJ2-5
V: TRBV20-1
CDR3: CSAILPETQYF

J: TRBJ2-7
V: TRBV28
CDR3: CASSPWGSSSYEQYF

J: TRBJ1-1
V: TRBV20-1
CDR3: CSARDPGNTEAFF

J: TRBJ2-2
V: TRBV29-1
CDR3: CSVERGPNTGELFF

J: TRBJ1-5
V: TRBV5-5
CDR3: CASSLDGASNQPQHF

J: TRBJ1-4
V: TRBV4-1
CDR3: CASSQDPRGREKLFF

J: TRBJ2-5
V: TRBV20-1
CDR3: CSARNPQGVGETQYF

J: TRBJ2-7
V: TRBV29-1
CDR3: CSVVTNGSGYEQYF